This entry concerns a single TCR beta chain. Eligibility criteria specified advanced solid malignancies devoid of tumor-infiltrating lymphocytes. The data originate from a study of low-dose radiotherapy and immunotherapy resistance in tumors. Across the study: On a schedule of every two weeks, intravenous cyclophosphamide at a dose of 200 mg/m2 was delivered one day before each radiation and immunotherapy administration.

TRAV and TRBV primers primed cDNA for both TCRalpha and TCRbeta. The PCR that amplified TCRs ran for approximately 18 cycles, relying on a constant-region primer and a V-primer adapter. MiXCR, applied by TCRdb to the reads, yields one record per CDR3 protein. The top ten hold over 10% of the sample, which has 16,000 or so distinct CDR3 sequences, under 80% seen once. This TCR was sampled from a human donor with advanced metastatic prostate, ovarian, gallbladder or colorectal cancer (not recorded which). This table probably holds off-target reads from a library built for another chain.

The CDR3 coding sequence is TGTGCCAGCAGCCCCCCAGGGGACACTGAAGCTTTCTTT. Protein product: CASSPPGDTEAFF. The V gene is TRBV5-4, the J gene TRBJ1-1, with a tentative D call TRBD1 (6 bases). The CDR3 totals 13 residues. Germline V gene data show CDR1 as SGHNT and CDR2 as YYREEE (reference sequence). V was cut by 4 bases and J by 3 bases, with 10 bases left in between.